The 13 T cell receptor beta chains presented below share a single source sample, sequenced in a study of blood T cell repertoires in COVID-19. Repertoires were generated with immunoSEQ multiplex PCR, while TCRdb's copy carries only in-frame clones and drops some. The sample consists of 140,000 to 150,000 clones, around 80% of them appearing once. Sample: peripheral blood. Source of these receptors: a human donor with acute or convalescent COVID-19. The donor label of this sample is uncertain.

The chain combines TRBV30 with TRBJ2-5; TRBD1 is a possible D gene (6 bases). Trimming took off 0 bases at V and 0 bases at J, with 17 bases between the two ends. The germline V gene has CDR1 GTSNPN and CDR2 SVGIG (reference sequence). The CDR3 runs 17 residues. CDR3 bases: TGTGCCTGGAGTGTACCCGACAGGACCCTTTACCAAGAGACCCAGTACTTC. The encoded protein is CAWSVPDRTLYQETQYF.

The chain uses TRBV7-2 and TRBJ1-5, with D uncertain. V was shortened by 3 bases and J by 0 bases, with 9 bases between the two germline ends. CDR1 SGHTA and CDR2 FQGNSA come from the germline V gene. This CDR3 has 15 residues. The CDR3 nucleotides read TGTGCCAGCAGCTTCACGGTGAATAGCAATCAGCCCCAGCATTTT. This codes for CASSFTVNSNQPQHF.

This clone was seen only a few times. This sequence joins TRBV30 and TRBJ1-2; 8 bases are a match to TRBD1. The V and J ends lost 4 bases and 4 bases, in that order; junction bases with no gene match: 5. The CDR3 is 13 residues long. The V gene's germline CDR1 is GTSNPN and CDR2 SVGIG (reference sequence). The CDR3 here is CAWTPGQVYGYTF. DNA of the CDR3: TGTGCCTGGACCCCGGGACAGGTCTATGGCTACACCTTC.

The gene calls are TRBV18 and TRBJ2-2; D is unclear. The germline V and J ends were trimmed by 5 bases and 0 bases, with 13 bases remaining between them. In germline, CDR1 is KGHSH, CDR2 LQKENI. The CDR3 spans 16 residues. CDR3: CASSGHPPPNTGELFF. The CDR3 nucleotides read TGTGCCAGCTCAGGGCACCCTCCCCCGAACACCGGGGAGCTGTTTTTT.

The V call is TRBV4-1, the J call TRBJ1-4, with D hard to call. Germline V gene sequence: CDR1 MGHRA, CDR2 YSYEKL. This CDR3 has 12 residues. This CDR3 is CVPGPLGEKLFF. The CDR3 coding sequence is TGCGTCCCAGGTCCCTTAGGTGAAAAACTGTTTTTT.

The V and J genes are TRBV2 and TRBJ2-7; 7 positions agree with TRBD2. After removal of 5 bases from V and 3 bases from J, the junction contained 10 bases not matched to a gene. The CDR3 loop spans 15 amino acids. Per germline, CDR1 SNHLY and CDR2 FYNNEI. For the CDR3, the DNA is TGTGCCAGCAGTCAGTCCAGCGGGAACCTCTACGAGCAGTACTTC. Amino acid sequence: CASSQSSGNLYEQYF.

The V gene is TRBV7-3, the J gene TRBJ2-2, with a possible D match to TRBD1 (5 bases). The CDR3 is 15 residues long. Germline lookup yields CDR1 SGHTA and CDR2 FQGTGA. Trimming took 0 bases from V and 0 from J, leaving 5 bases between them. The CDR3 loop reads CASSLTRANTGELFF. The CDR3 nucleotides read TGTGCCAGCAGCTTAACCAGGGCGAACACCGGGGAGCTGTTTTTT.

The rearrangement links TRBV10-3 to TRBJ1-6; possible D gene TRBD1, 5 bases. The CDR3 is made up of 16 amino acids. V was cut by 6 bases and J by 0 bases, with 12 bases left in between. Germline values: CDR1 ENHRY, CDR2 SYGVKD. In DNA, the CDR3 is TGTGCCATCAGAACGGGGGAGAGCTCCTATAATTCACCCCTCCACTTT. The encoded protein is CAIRTGESSYNSPLHF.

V usage is TRBV2 and J usage is TRBJ1-1; D is uncertain. CDR1 is SNHLY and CDR2 is FYNNEI in the germline V gene. V gave up 6 bases and J gave up 3 bases, with 5 bases separating them. The CDR3 is made up of 11 amino acids. CDR3 sequence reads: CASSTHTEAFF. The CDR3 DNA is TGTGCCAGCAGCACACACACTGAAGCTTTCTTT. Looking up the rest from reference TRBV2 and TRBJ1-1 gives the full variable domain: EPEVTQTPSHQVTQMGQEVILRCVPISNHLYFYWYRQILGQKVEFLVSFYNNEISEKSEIFDDQFSVERPDGSNFTLKIRSTKLEDSAMYFCASSTHTEAFFGQGTRLTVV.

V and J are TRBV4-2 and TRBJ2-2, with D perhaps matching TRBD2 (7 bases). The V and J ends lost 1 base and 6 bases respectively, with 21 bases between them. This CDR3 contains 18 residues. Per germline, CDR1 LGHNA and CDR2 YNFKEQ. The DNA for the CDR3 is TGTGCCAGCAGCCAAGTAGGCCGCGTGGGGGGGCGCCCCGGGGAGCTGTTTTTT. Amino acids: CASSQVGRVGGRPGELFF.

In this sample, this clone turned up a few times. The V call is TRBV18, the J call TRBJ1-2, with a tentative D call TRBD1 (6 bases). The V gene's germline CDR1 is KGHSH and CDR2 LQKENI. V lost 5 bases and J lost 4, with 17 bases in between. The CDR3 sequence is 15 residues long. CDR3 sequence: CASSTAQGHLYGYTF. The CDR3, as DNA: TGTGCCAGCTCAACCGCGCAGGGACACCTCTATGGCTACACCTTC.

The rearrangement uses TRBV5-4 and TRBJ1-3, with unresolved D. CDR3 length equals 15 residues. Trimming stripped 0 bases from V and 4 bases from J, with 11 bases between. Germline values: CDR1 SGHNT, CDR2 YYREEE (reference sequence). CDR3 bases: TGTGCCAGCAGCTTGGCCGCCGGGAGAGGAAACACCATATATTTT. Its translation is CASSLAAGRGNTIYF.

This clone showed up just a few times. For the CDR3, the DNA is TGTGCCAGCAGCTTAGAACCTAGCGGGGGGGCCGGTAGGGATACGCAGTATTTT. This sequence encodes CASSLEPSGGAGRDTQYF. The chain employs TRBV11-2 and TRBJ2-3; 12 bases are a match to TRBD2. This CDR3 is 18 amino acids long. Losses at the gene ends were 0 bases for V and 6 bases for J; bases not matched to a gene: 10. Germline CDR1 reads SGHAT; CDR2 reads FQNNGV. The full variable domain, rest sourced from reference TRBV11-2 and TRBJ2-3, is EAGVAQSPRYKIIEKRQSVAFWCNPISGHATLYWYQQILGQGPKLLIQFQNNGVVDDSQLPKDRFSAERLKGVDSTLKIQPAKLEDSAVYLCASSLEPSGGAGRDTQYFGPGTRLTVL.